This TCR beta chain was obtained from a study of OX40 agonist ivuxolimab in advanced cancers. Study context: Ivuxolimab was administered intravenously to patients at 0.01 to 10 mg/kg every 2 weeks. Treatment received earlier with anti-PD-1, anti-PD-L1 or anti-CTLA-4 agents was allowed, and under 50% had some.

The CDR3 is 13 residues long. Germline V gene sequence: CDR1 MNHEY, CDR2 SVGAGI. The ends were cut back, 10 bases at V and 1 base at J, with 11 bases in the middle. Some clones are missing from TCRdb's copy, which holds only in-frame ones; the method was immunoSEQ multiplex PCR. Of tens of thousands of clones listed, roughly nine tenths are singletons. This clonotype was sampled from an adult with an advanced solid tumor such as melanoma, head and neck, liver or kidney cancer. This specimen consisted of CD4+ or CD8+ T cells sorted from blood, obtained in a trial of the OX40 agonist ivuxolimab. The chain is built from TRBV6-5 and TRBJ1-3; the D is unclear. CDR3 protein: CATAALSGNTIYF. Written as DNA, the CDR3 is TGTGCCACCGCGGCACTTTCTGGAAACACCATATATTTT.